This TCR beta chain was captured by sequencing in a study of chemoradiotherapy in HPV16-positive cancers. Overall study context: Candidate HPV-specific T-cell clones and common TCR motifs came from functional assays in a couple of HPV16-positive patients.

As for this clone: Its cognate antigen is unknown.

Study observations and caveats: In HPV16-positive patients, HPV-responsive T-cell expansion tracked better recurrence-free survival. Non-HPV-specific T cells did not expand in tumors during treatment, whereas candidate HPV-specific clones and E7-related motifs did.

Sequencing used immunoSEQ multiplex PCR; TCRdb keeps in-frame clones, though not all of them. The sample consists of 660 or so clones, approximately 80% of them appearing once. With 6 bases removed from V and 8 bases from J, the gap between germline ends came to 19 bases. The CDR3 has 14 amino acids. Germline loops: CDR1 MNHEY, CDR2 SMNVEV (reference sequence). This clonotype was sampled from a human donor with HPV-associated anogenital cancer. The sequencing used tumor tissue, collected from a patient who underwent chemoradiotherapy. This sequence joins TRBV27 and TRBJ1-2; D is ambiguous. CDR3 loop: CASSVQSDGSGYTF. The CDR3 DNA is TGTGCCAGCAGCGTGCAATCGGACGGCAGCGGCTACACCTTC.